This TCR beta chain was obtained from a study of blood T cell repertoires in COVID-19. About the research overall: Some COVID-19 samples were acute and others convalescent; all came from the United States, Italy and Spain. From T cells, B-cell-depleted T cells, or PBMCs came the material, which was cDNA or gDNA.

In the original analysis: Nucleated cell counts were estimated from reference gene primer amplification. This table comes from immunoSEQ multiplex PCR, and its TCRdb copy is limited to in-frame clones, with some not included. D and trimming were read from the DNA, whereas the V and J calls and clone size are those reported in that table. Of about 80,000 clones in the sample, about four fifths are singletons; the top ten hold under 45%. Per the germline V gene, CDR1 is KGHDR and CDR2 is SFDVKD. V shed 12 bases and J 8 bases; nucleotides not matched to a gene: 7. CDR3 length: 12 residues. The sequence was collected from a woman aged 70-85 years with acute or convalescent COVID-19. The source material was peripheral blood. The chain links TRBV24-1 to TRBJ2-1; TRBD2 matches 9 bases. The CDR3 region has the DNA TGTGCCTCCGGCGGGGGGGTGGATGAGCAGTTCTTC. This codes for CASGGGVDEQFF.